Below, 2 T cell receptor beta chains from the same sample are listed, as sequenced in a study of blood T cell repertoires in COVID-19. The protocol was immunoSEQ multiplex PCR, while the TCRdb copy is restricted to in-frame clones and leaves out a portion. Among approximately 290,000 clones listed, 90% were seen once. The sample was PBMCs or T cells enriched from blood (not recorded which). These receptors were collected from a woman in her twenties or thirties who had recovered from COVID-19.

The chain combines TRBV7-9 with TRBJ1-4; D gene ambiguous. CDR1 is SEHNR and CDR2 is FQNEAQ in the germline V gene (reference sequence). The V and J ends lost 5 bases and 3 bases respectively, with 19 bases between them. The CDR3 loop spans 17 amino acids. The CDR3 DNA sequence: TGTGCCAGCAGCGCAGGCCAGTCCGACCCGCCTAATGAAAAACTGTTTTTT. Its translation: CASSAGQSDPPNEKLFF.

The chain joins TRBV9 to TRBJ2-1, with TRBD2 matching 14 bases. Germline CDR1 SGDLS, CDR2 YYNGEE. The CDR3 runs 15 residues. The ends lost 4 bases at V and 7 bases at J; junction bases unmatched: 4. CDR3 residues: CASSPTSGRANEQFF. CDR3 coding DNA: TGTGCCAGCAGCCCGACTAGCGGGAGGGCTAATGAGCAGTTCTTC. The whole variable domain, remainder taken from reference TRBV9 and TRBJ2-1, is DSGVTQTPKHLITATGQRVTLRCSPRSGDLSVYWYQQSLDQGLQFLIQYYNGEERAKGNILERFSAQQFPDLHSELNLSSLELGDSALYFCASSPTSGRANEQFFGPGTRLTVL.